Listed below are T cell receptor beta chains from one sample, sequenced in a study of T-cell reconstitution after alpha-beta-depleted transplantation in children. One entry per CDR3 protein results from TCRdb running MiXCR on the PCR reads. The sample has about 300,000 distinct CDR3 sequences, roughly a tenth seen once. This material consisted of PBMCs, taken before TCRalphabeta/CD19-depleted stem cell transplant. The receptors here all came from a boy under three years old with acute myeloid leukemia, due to receive a stem cell transplant. Each CDR3 is given with its conserved first and last residue. D genes are given only for firm matches.

>TRBV27|-
CASSLSAGALAKNIQYF
>TRBV7-2|-
CASSLMGTGPYEQYF
>TRBV9|-
CASSVGRERNQPQHF
>TRBV24-1|-
CATSEDPYGYTF
>TRBV2|-
CASNPTGANEQYF
>TRBV7-3|-
CASSLIAGNTIYF
>TRBV12-3/TRBV12-4|TRBD1
CASSFGTGGRITETQYF
>TRBV3-1|TRBD2
CASCQENIGLATVDTQYF
>TRBV28|TRBD1
CASSFPPTGVYQETQYF
>TRBV7-2|-
CASSFRGGEKLFF
>TRBV28|TRBD2
CASRERTSGRDTQYF
>TRBV7-2|-
CASSLWDHYSNQPQHF
>TRBV4-2|-
CASSIRPGSYNEQFF
>TRBV28|-
CASSTRSRRHNEQFF
>TRBV18|TRBD2
CASSPPGSGGGSIQYF
>TRBV30|TRBD1
CAWRGTGTNSPLHF
>TRBV12-5|-
CASGPGHPENIQYF
>TRBV14|TRBD2
CASSYREARASYNEQFF
>TRBV18|TRBD2
CASSPSGLAAPSSYNEQFF
>TRBV20-1|TRBD2
CSARSRLGTSGRGEQFF
>TRBV5-1|-
CASSLDGTSNTGELFF
>TRBV21-1|-
CASSHRGPPDSYEQYF
>TRBV6-1|TRBD2
CASRELAGEETQYF
>TRBV7-9|-
CASSAGLGTDTQYF
>TRBV12-3/TRBV12-4|TRBD2
CASSPGTSGEITQYF
>TRBV29-1|-
CSVARPRGGGETQYF
>TRBV2|-
CASREDEQYF
>TRBV4-3|-
CASSQGVLNSFNYGYTF
>TRBV27|-
CASRNLAGELFF
>TRBV11-2|-
CASSCRDEQYF
>TRBV7-9|TRBD2
CASSYTSGGASTDTQYF
>TRBV5-1|-
CASSPLVGRNTEAFF
>TRBV9|-
CASSIQGGPNEQFF
>TRBV5-1|-
CASSWGAEHNEQFF
>TRBV14|-
CASSQDSVNEKLFF
>TRBV7-9|TRBD2
CASSPLAGGRFRDTQYF
>TRBV29-1|-
CSVVGRAKNIQYF
>TRBV6-4|-
CASNQPRAPNEKLFF
>TRBV28|-
CASSWKAYEQYF
>TRBV12-1|-
CASSSYHRDRGAKNIQYF
>TRBV5-1|TRBD1
CASTGTGTDTQYF
>TRBV7-9|TRBD2
CASSLGGGRADYEQYF
>TRBV19|-
CASRRERSYNEQFF
>TRBV7-8|-
CASAIKLGVEAFF
>TRBV7-3|-
CASSLIGPGSGNTIYF
>TRBV18|-
CASSPPDGPEKLFF
>TRBV6-4|-
CASSDSKRDRPYEQYF
>TRBV9|-
CASSVVAGAGNTIYF
>TRBV28|TRBD1
CASRPTGVRTEAFF
>TRBV4-2|-
CASSQGDTRDEQYF
>TRBV5-1|-
CASSLDRIQETQYF
>TRBV9|TRBD2
CASSVGTSGNTGELFF
>TRBV7-9|TRBD1
CASSLAGGGNTIYF
>TRBV7-9|-
CASSLAGLQETQYF
>TRBV4-3|TRBD2
CASSDGTSGRAEYNEQFF